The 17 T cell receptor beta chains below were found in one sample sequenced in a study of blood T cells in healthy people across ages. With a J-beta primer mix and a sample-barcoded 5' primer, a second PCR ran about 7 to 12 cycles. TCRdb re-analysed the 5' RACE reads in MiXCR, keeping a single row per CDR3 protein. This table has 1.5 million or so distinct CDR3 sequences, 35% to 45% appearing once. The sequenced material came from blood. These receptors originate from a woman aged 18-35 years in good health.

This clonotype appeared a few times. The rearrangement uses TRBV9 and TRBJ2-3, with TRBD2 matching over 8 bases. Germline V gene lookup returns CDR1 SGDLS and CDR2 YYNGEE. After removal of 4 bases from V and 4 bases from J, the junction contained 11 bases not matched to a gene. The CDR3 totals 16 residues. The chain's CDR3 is CASSRLAGRISDTQYF. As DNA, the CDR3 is TGTGCCAGCAGCCGATTAGCGGGACGAATCTCAGATACGCAGTATTTT.

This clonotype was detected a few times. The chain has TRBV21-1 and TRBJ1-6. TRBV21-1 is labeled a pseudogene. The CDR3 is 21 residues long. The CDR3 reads CASSNGGGRSGPRSYNSPLHF. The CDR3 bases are TGTGCCAGCAGCAATGGAGGAGGACGCTCAGGTCCGAGATCCTATAATTCACCCCTCCACTTT.

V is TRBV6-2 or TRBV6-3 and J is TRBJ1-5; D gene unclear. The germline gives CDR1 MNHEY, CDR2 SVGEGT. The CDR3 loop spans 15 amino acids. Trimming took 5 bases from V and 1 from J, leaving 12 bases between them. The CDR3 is CASSRFAGSNQPQHF. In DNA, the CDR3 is TGTGCCAGCAGTCGTTTCGCCGGCAGCAATCAGCCCCAGCATTTT.

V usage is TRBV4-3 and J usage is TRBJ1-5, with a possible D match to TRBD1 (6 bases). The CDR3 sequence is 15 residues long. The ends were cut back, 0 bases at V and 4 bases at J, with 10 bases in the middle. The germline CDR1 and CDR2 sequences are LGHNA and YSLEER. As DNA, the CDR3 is TGCGCCAGCAGCCAAGATACAGGGAGGAATCAGCCCCAGCATTTT. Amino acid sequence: CASSQDTGRNQPQHF.

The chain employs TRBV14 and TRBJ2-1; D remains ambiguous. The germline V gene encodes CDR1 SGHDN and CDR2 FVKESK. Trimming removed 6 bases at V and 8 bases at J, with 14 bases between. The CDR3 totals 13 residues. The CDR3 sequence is CASSTFYGYEQFF. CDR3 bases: TGTGCCAGCAGTACTTTCTATGGATATGAGCAGTTCTTC.

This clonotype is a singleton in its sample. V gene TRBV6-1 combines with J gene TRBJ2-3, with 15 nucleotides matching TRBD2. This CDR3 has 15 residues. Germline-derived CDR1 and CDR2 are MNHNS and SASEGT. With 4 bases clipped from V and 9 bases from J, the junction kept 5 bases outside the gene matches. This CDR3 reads CASSGIGLAGGTQYF. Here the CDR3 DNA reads TGTGCCAGCAGTGGAATAGGACTAGCGGGAGGGACGCAGTATTTT.

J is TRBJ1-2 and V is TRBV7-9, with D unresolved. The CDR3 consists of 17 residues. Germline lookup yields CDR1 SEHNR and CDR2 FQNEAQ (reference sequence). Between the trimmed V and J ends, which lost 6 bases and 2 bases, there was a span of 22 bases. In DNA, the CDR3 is TGTGCCAGCAGGCACCCCGCGTCGGACGTTGGCAACTATGGCTACACCTTC. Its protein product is CASRHPASDVGNYGYTF.

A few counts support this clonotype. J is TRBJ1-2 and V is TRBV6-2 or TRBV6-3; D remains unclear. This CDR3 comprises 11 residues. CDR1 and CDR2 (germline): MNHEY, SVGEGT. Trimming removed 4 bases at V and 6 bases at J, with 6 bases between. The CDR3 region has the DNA TGTGCCAGCAGTTGGAGGAATGGCTACACCTTC. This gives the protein CASSWRNGYTF.

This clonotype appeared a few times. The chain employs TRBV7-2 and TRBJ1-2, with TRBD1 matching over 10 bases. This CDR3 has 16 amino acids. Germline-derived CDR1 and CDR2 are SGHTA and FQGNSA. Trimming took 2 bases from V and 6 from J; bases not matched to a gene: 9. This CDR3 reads CASSLTDRGQKHGYTF. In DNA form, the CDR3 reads TGTGCCAGCAGCTTAACCGACAGGGGGCAAAAACATGGCTACACCTTC.

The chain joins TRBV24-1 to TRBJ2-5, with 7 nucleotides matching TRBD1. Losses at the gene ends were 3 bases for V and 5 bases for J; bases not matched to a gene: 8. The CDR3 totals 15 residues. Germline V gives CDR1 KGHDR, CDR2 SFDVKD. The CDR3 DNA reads TGTGCCACCAGTGATACCACAGGGGACGGTGAGACCCAGTACTTC. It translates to CATSDTTGDGETQYF.

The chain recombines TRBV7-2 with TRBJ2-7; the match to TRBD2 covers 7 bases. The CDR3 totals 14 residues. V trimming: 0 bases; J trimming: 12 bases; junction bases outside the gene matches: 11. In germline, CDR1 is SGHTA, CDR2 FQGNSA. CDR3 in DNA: TGTGCCAGCAGCTTAGCGGGTATTAGCGGGCAACGGTACTTC. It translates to CASSLAGISGQRYF.

Here the CDR3 DNA reads TGTGCCAGCAGCCACGTCAGGGGGACGAACACTGAAGCTTTCTTT. Translated: CASSHVRGTNTEAFF. The rearrangement links TRBV12-3 or TRBV12-4 to TRBJ1-1; 7 positions agree with TRBD1. This CDR3 is 15 amino acids long. V lost 6 bases and J lost 1; bases outside the gene matches: 8.

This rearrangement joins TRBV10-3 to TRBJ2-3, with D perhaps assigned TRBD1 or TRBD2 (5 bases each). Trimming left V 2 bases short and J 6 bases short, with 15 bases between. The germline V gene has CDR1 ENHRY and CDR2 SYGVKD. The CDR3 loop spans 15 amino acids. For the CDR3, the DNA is TGTGCCATCAGTGAGGTGGGACCACGAGGGGATACGCAGTATTTT. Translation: CAISEVGPRGDTQYF.

This CDR3 reads CASKLAGANEQYF. The CDR3 DNA reads TGTGCCAGCAAGCTAGCGGGGGCGAATGAGCAGTACTTC. The J gene is TRBJ2-7, the V gene TRBV27; TRBD2 aligns across 10 bases. Germline V lookup: CDR1 MNHEY, CDR2 SMNVEV (reference sequence). This CDR3 comprises 13 residues. Losses at the gene ends were 7 bases for V and 7 bases for J; bases not matched to a gene: 7.

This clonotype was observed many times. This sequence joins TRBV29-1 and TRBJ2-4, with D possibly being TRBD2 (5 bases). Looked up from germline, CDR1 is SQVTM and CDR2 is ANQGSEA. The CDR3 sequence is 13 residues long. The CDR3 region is CSVRTLAKNIQYF. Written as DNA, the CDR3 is TGCAGTGTGAGGACTTTAGCCAAAAACATTCAGTACTTC.

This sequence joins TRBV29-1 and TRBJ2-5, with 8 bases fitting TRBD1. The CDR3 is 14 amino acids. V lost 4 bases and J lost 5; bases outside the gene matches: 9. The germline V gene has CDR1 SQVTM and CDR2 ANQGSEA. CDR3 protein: CSVGRGQALETQYF. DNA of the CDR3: TGCAGCGTTGGGCGGGGACAGGCCCTCGAGACCCAGTACTTC.

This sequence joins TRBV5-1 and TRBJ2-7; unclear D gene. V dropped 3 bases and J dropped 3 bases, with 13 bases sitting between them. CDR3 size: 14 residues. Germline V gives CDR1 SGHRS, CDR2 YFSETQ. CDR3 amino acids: CASSSLGPYYEQYF. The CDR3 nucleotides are TGCGCCAGCAGCTCCCTTGGCCCTTACTACGAGCAGTACTTC.